This T cell receptor beta chain was retrieved from a study of T cells in Graves' hyperthyroidism and ophthalmopathy. The study, taken as a whole, reports: Through a model of 13 V-J features, ophthalmopathy was separated from stable hyperthyroidism. Blood also contained most expanded thyroid clonotypes above 0.001.

The ends lost 8 bases at V and 7 bases at J; junction bases unmatched: 16. Per the germline V gene, CDR1 is LNHNV and CDR2 is YYDKDF (reference sequence). The CDR3 runs to 15 residues. Amplification targeted TCR beta CDR3 regions from RNA transcripts. An initial round of RT-PCR targeting the TCR CDR3 relied on the HTBI primer set. TCRdb processed the multiplex PCR reads anew with MiXCR; each CDR3 protein has one entry. The sample lists 360,000 or so distinct CDR3 sequences; roughly 15% were seen once. This clonotype has ten or more counts. Its cognate antigen is unknown. The sample consisted of blood. The V gene is TRBV15, the J gene TRBJ2-5; 7 nucleotides align to TRBD2. The sequence derives from a woman aged 60-70 years with Graves' ophthalmopathy. The CDR3 region has the DNA TGTGCCACCGCCGGCGGGAGCCATGGGGGGGGGACCCAGTACTTC. Protein sequence: CATAGGSHGGGTQYF.